This T cell receptor beta chain was identified in a study of cytomegalovirus exposure and HLA in healthy donors (dated by TCRdb to the late 2010s). Regarding the research as a whole: In an earlier analysis of roughly 500 of the donors, less than 350 Gb of sequence data and 90 million to 120 million unique TCR beta sequences from 150 million to 200 million T cells were reported. About 320 gigabases of sequencing data and roughly 90 million unique TCR sequences were included in an early release covering 550 to 800 HLA-typed donors. Of the roughly 390 genotyped donors, 81% were placed in the genetic ancestry cluster associated with self-reported Caucasian donors. The study aimed to test whether cataloging public T cell receptors could reveal signatures of past pathogen exposure. Using immunosequencing, the study profiled T cell repertoires from fewer than 850 subjects and related those repertoires to cytomegalovirus serostatus. In addition to the first cohort of several hundred subjects, a separate validation cohort of under 150 different subjects was used. The study combined high-throughput TCR immunosequencing, statistical association of individual TCRs with disease status, and machine learning to predict cytomegalovirus infection status. A later analysis re-analyzed previously published TCR beta repertoires from roughly 600 donors and added high-resolution HLA genotyping to study TCR occurrence patterns. In the later analysis, no new phenotypic data were used to find candidate immune exposures; instead, reliance was placed on TCR beta sequences and their occurrence across donors. To decide whether each TCR beta V gene segment behaved as functional or pseudogenic, an earlier analysis of some 580 of the donors relied on high-throughput TCR beta sequencing. Alongside the repertoire data, information on donor age, sex, ethnicity and CMV serostatus was compiled. A later genetic analysis took genome-wide SNP genotypes for 398 of the 666 donors and used that subset as a discovery cohort. All discovery cohort repertoires had been generated using a single sequencing platform. Class I and class II HLA loci were covered by the typing at four-digit resolution. The number of donors typed differed by locus, with roughly 620-630 for A, B, C, DRB1 and DQB1, over 500 for DQA1, approximately 580 for DPA1, and roughly 450 for DPB1. A few DR-DQ haplotypes were treated as single units for association and clustering because of strong linkage in the cohort. Among roughly 400 genotyped donors of the cohort, an average of roughly 230,000 unique TCR beta nucleotide sequences was sequenced per donor, of which about 18% were non-productive. Overall results and qualifications from the work: It was suggested by the authors that the approach could potentially be generalized to other disease states and immunological phenotypes. According to a later genetic analysis, donors in an Asian-associated ancestry cluster had fewer N-insertions in productive TCRs than the roughly 660-donor mean. Compared with equally common non-associated chains, HLA-associated TCR beta chains in a later analysis were more clonally expanded and had lower generation probabilities. A further reported finding was that TCR beta sequences accurately predicted the HLA-A and HLA-B alleles for most subjects in the first cohort. A later genetic analysis associated a missense DCLRE1C variant with V-gene and J-gene trimming of TCR beta chains, and an independent cohort replicated the association. A later analysis found that TCR association rates varied across HLA loci, with DRB1 alleles showing the most associated TCRs and HLA-C alleles the fewest. In a later analysis, most CMV-associated TCR beta chains were found to appear HLA-restricted, with HLA associations seemingly driven largely by CMV exposure. Presence/absence analyses assumed roughly uniform sequencing depth across donors, an assumption that may not hold. Some IMGT-functional V segments, including TRBV6-2 and TRBV6-3, could not be told apart with the 87-base-pair reads, so those segments were excluded. The classifier was reported to diagnose cytomegalovirus status with high specificity and sensitivity in both the original cohort and the validation cohort. In the study, about 150 TCR beta chains were listed as associated with cytomegalovirus. Only TCR beta chains were sequenced in this cohort, and the absence of alpha or paired-chain data limited detectable features. Most TCR sequences were observed very rarely across donors, whereas some public TCRs were present in many individuals. A cluster of highly shared sequence variants was judged likely to represent a technical artifact of the sequencing pipeline. Linkage disequilibrium might explain the correlated functional status among segregating V segments, but an unknown experimental factor could not be ruled out. Because some donors lacked HLA typing at each locus, the association tests relied only on the typed subset. In vitro tests confirmed that three of the cytomegalovirus-associated TCR beta chains recognize cytomegalovirus antigens. Strong co-occurrence of HLA alleles, especially DR and DQ, made assigning TCR associations to individual alleles difficult. Because counts were too low, approximately 18 rarely observed V segments, including chromosome 9 orphons, were excluded from the earlier analysis of some 540 of the donors. The only immune exposure information available for the cohort was CMV serostatus. At a false discovery rate of 0.05, a later analysis linked some 18,000 TCR beta sequences to specific HLA alleles. In a later analysis, several top co-occurrence clusters were reported to appear linked to parvovirus B19, influenza, CMV and Epstein-Barr virus. In an earlier analysis of about 600 of the donors, most TCR beta V segments appeared in productive rearrangements about 87% or about 30% of the time, broadly matching IMGT annotations.

The cohort consisted of hundreds of healthy bone marrow donors. At the time of sampling, every cohort member was nominally healthy, though immune exposures that went unrecorded were likely present. The donor was CMV seronegative and belonged to the group of several hundred seronegative cohort members. Every donor gave a peripheral blood sample, and the peripheral blood mononuclear cells from that sample were used for TCR beta sequencing. The Qiagen DNeasy Blood Extraction Kit was used to extract genomic DNA from the blood cell samples. CDR1 and CDR2 (LNHDA, SQIVND) derive from the germline V gene (reference sequence). Including the terminal cysteine and phenylalanine, the CDR3 comprises 15 residues. Only CDR3 DNA remains: 45 bases, in frame from the first base. The V and J ends are trimmed by 5 bases and 3 bases, leaving 16 bases between them. On this clone: It lacks a known antigen. No base quality values were provided; no much bigger clone lies one nucleotide off.

Receptor amplification or capture employed the immunoSEQ multiplex PCR assay. For the multiplex PCR, a mixture combining 60 forward primers for TCR Vbeta segments and 13 reverse primers for TCR Jbeta segments was used. The CDR3 region of rearranged TCR beta genes was amplified from genomic DNA with a multiplex PCR assay. The amplified TCR beta libraries were sequenced on the Illumina HiSeq System as 87-base-pair reads. In the paper's pipeline: Across the 670 or so repertoires, a later analysis counted 80 million or so unique TCR beta chains, 8.5 million to 12 million of which were shared by at least two donors. Raw reads were error-corrected and collapsed into unique sequences by a nearest-neighbor algorithm in which closely related sequences were merged to remove PCR and sequencing errors. To assign V, D and J gene segments, CDR3 sequences were aligned to IMGT reference sequences. Each retained sequence needed at least a six-nucleotide match to both a V gene segment and a J gene segment. A rearrangement was called productive if the CDR3 had no stop codons and remained in frame with V and J, and every other rearrangement was called non-productive. CDR3 was defined according to IMGT convention as the region running from the second conserved V-encoded cysteine to the conserved J-encoded phenylalanine. The earlier analysis of 500 to 600 of the donors excluded sequences that lacked an unambiguous match to a single V gene segment. In an earlier analysis of a few hundred of the donors, a V segment was called functional when productive rearrangements were above 56.7%, and segregating when the standard deviation between donors exceeded 5%. A statistical classification framework was developed to diagnose cytomegalovirus status using the catalog of TCR beta chain sequences. In a later analysis, V and J genes were assigned by comparing TCR nucleotide sequences against IMGT/GENE-DB human TR gene sequences. The TCRdist pipeline was used in a later analysis to assign CDR3 sequences and most-parsimonious VDJ recombination scenarios. In a later analysis, every TCR beta chain was defined by the combination of its CDR3 amino acid sequence and its V-gene family, and reads without a unique V-gene family were dropped. To address suspected cross-contamination and a sequencing artifact, a later analysis removed several hundred highly shared, low-generation-probability nucleotide sequences. In a later analysis, a clonal expansion index was calculated for each public chain from normalized within-repertoire ranks of inferred template counts. In a later analysis, generation probabilities were computed with a VDJ recombination model fitted to out-of-frame rearrangements, and the resulting probabilities were checked against IGoR. In a later analysis, TCR-TCR, TCR-HLA and TCR-CMV co-occurrence was scored with hypergeometric tests, and a repertoire-size bias correction was applied to TCR pairs. To estimate false discovery rates, a later analysis permuted the HLA or CMV assignments 20 times. In a later analysis, co-occurring TCRs were grouped using DBSCAN, with TCRdist sequence similarity added in when clustering inside HLA-allele-positive subsets. Co-occurrence clustering excluded repertoires with fewer than 30,000 or more than 120,000 public chains, plus five with anomalous nucleotide sharing. TCRdb provides this immuneACCESS table in a form limited to in-frame rearrangements. Some clones are lacking; in checked studies, under half of them reflect an unresolved V gene, and why the rest are absent is not known. The V and J calls and clone size come from that table; D and trimming were worked out from the DNA. The sample records some 110,000 clones, around 61% of which are singletons. 2% to 2.5% of the sample is in the top ten clones.

Recombination linked TRBV19 to TRBJ1-2, with the D gene call left open. The TCR sequence derives from a woman aged 25 to 39 in good health and CMV-seronegative. Sequencing was carried out using PBMCs. For the CDR3, the sequence is CASSGYEGSYYGYTF. The nucleotides are TGTGCCAGTAGTGGTTATGAGGGATCTTACTATGGCTACACCTTC. The full variable domain, with segments outside the CDR3 supplied by the reference TRBV19 and TRBJ1-2 proteins, appears as DGGITQSPKYLFRKEGQNVTLSCEQNLNHDAMYWYRQDPGQGLRLIYYSQIVNDFQKGDIAEGYSVSREKKESFPLTVTSAQKNPTAFYLCASSGYEGSYYGYTFGSGTRLTVV.